These T cell receptor beta chains were read from a single sample in a study of T cell changes during pregnancy in multiple sclerosis. TCRdb's table, derived via immunoSEQ multiplex PCR, lists solely in-frame clones and lacks some. The table records fewer than 85,000 clones, about 92% of them present only once. The specimen comprised peripheral blood, sampled after pregnancy. The receptor set was obtained from a female donor in good health, enrolled as a control in a pregnancy study. The CDR3 runs from the conserved cysteine through the conserved F or W. A D gene is named only where the DNA matches it firmly. Clone size is stated in some rows and not others, as once, few, many or a class when expanded.

NA	TRBV6-5	NA	TRBJ2-7	TGTGCCAGCAGTACGGGAGTATCGAGCGTCTACGAGCAGTACTTC	CASSTGVSSVYEQYF
NA	TRBV4-2	TRBD1	TRBJ2-3	TGTGCCAGCAACCGGGGACAGAGCACAGATACGCAGTATTTT	CASNRGQSTDTQYF
NA	TRBV5-8	NA	TRBJ1-3	TGTGCCAGCTACTCTTCCTCTGGAAACACCATATATTTT	CASYSSSGNTIYF
NA	TRBV4-1	NA	TRBJ1-2	TGCGCCAGCAGCCAAGATGCAGGGGCCGACTATGGCTACACCTTC	CASSQDAGADYGYTF
NA	TRBV28	NA	TRBJ2-7	TGTGCCACTGAAACCTTTAGGGGGTCAAGCTCCTACGAGCAGTACTTC	CATETFRGSSSYEQYF
NA	TRBV10-2	NA	TRBJ1-1	TGCGCCAGCAGTACCGGGACAGAAGCTTTCTTT	CASSTGTEAFF
NA	TRBV6-5	NA	TRBJ1-2	TGTGCCAGCAGTGGAGGGTCCGGCTACACCTTC	CASSGGSGYTF
NA	TRBV2	NA	TRBJ2-1	TGTGCCAGCAGGCCCCCCCTTGGGGGCACCTACAATGAGCAGTTCTTC	CASRPPLGGTYNEQFF
NA	TRBV6-5	TRBD1	TRBJ1-1	TGTGCCAGCAGTTACCGGGACAGAGTCACTGAAGCTTTCTTT	CASSYRDRVTEAFF
NA	TRBV6-5	TRBD2	TRBJ2-1	TGTGCCAGCAGTTTTAGCGGGGGGACTGAGCAGTTCTTC	CASSFSGGTEQFF
NA	TRBV29-1	TRBD2	TRBJ2-1	TGCAGCGTGGGGACTAGCGGGGGCCTCAATGAGCAGTTCTTC	CSVGTSGGLNEQFF
NA	TRBV27	TRBD1	TRBJ1-3	TGTGCCAGCAGTTTATCGGGACAGCCCGGGAACACCATATATTTT	CASSLSGQPGNTIYF
NA	TRBV27	TRBD1	TRBJ2-5	TGTGCCAGCAGCCCCGGACAGGGAGGGACCCAGTACTTC	CASSPGQGGTQYF
NA	TRBV19	NA	TRBJ1-2	TGTGCCAGTAGTATAGATGGGGCGATACGTGGCTACACCTTC	CASSIDGAIRGYTF
NA	TRBV19	NA	TRBJ1-5	TGTGCCAGTAGTATCCCAGTCGGGGATCAGCCCCAGCATTTT	CASSIPVGDQPQHF
NA	TRBV7-2	TRBD2	TRBJ2-1	TGTGCCAGCAGCTTGCGGACTAGCGGGATCTACAATGAGCAGTTCTTC	CASSLRTSGIYNEQFF
NA	TRBV7-8	TRBD2	TRBJ2-7	TGTGCCAGCAGCCCACGCGGGGGGCTCACCTACGAGCAGTACTTC	CASSPRGGLTYEQYF
NA	TRBV18	TRBD1	TRBJ2-1	TGTGCCAGCTCAGAGGGACAGACTAACAATGAGCAGTTCTTC	CASSEGQTNNEQFF
NA	TRBV6-5	NA	TRBJ2-3	TGTGCCAGCAGACCCGGGGGAGGACGCGGAGATACGCAGTATTTT	CASRPGGGRGDTQYF
NA	TRBV5-4	TRBD2	TRBJ2-2	TGTGCCAGCAGCTTGCGCGGGGGGGCCGTTCCCGGGGAGCTGTTTTTT	CASSLRGGAVPGELFF
NA	TRBV9	TRBD1	TRBJ1-3	TGTGCCAGCAGCCAGGGGGGCTCCCCTGTGGGAAACACCATATATTTT	CASSQGGSPVGNTIYF
NA	TRBV5-4	NA	TRBJ1-4	TGTGCCAGCAGCTTGCGGTCAACTAATGAAAAACTGTTTTTT	CASSLRSTNEKLFF
NA	TRBV5-1	TRBD1	TRBJ2-7	TGCGCCAGCAGCCTTCGACAGGGGGCGGACGAGCAGTACTTC	CASSLRQGADEQYF
NA	TRBV7-8	NA	TRBJ2-7	TGTGCCAGCAGAATATCGAGCTCCTACGAGCAGTACTTC	CASRISSSYEQYF
NA	TRBV10-2	TRBD2	TRBJ2-3	TGCGCCAGCAGTGAGTCGAATGGACTAGCGGGGTTGCCAGATACGCAGTATTTT	CASSESNGLAGLPDTQYF
once	TRBV7-9	NA	TRBJ1-5	TGTGCCAGCAGCTTGGGGGACACCCTTCAGCCCCAGCATTTT	CASSLGDTLQPQHF
NA	TRBV5-1	TRBD1	TRBJ1-2	TGCGCCAGCAGGGAGACAGGGGCCTATGGCTACACCTTC	CASRETGAYGYTF
NA	TRBV5-6	NA	TRBJ1-6	TGTGCCAGCAGCTTTGAGGGATATAATTCACCCCTCCACTTT	CASSFEGYNSPLHF
NA	TRBV19	TRBD2	TRBJ2-1	TGTGCCAGTAGTATTAGAGCGGGGGGGCCCAATAATGAGCAGTTCTTC	CASSIRAGGPNNEQFF
NA	TRBV18	NA	TRBJ2-2	TGTGCCAGCTCACCCTTCACCGGGGAGCTGTTTTTT	CASSPFTGELFF
NA	TRBV6-6	TRBD1	TRBJ2-7	TGTGCCAGCAGGAACCCCGGGACAGGGTCCTACGAGCAGTACTTC	CASRNPGTGSYEQYF
NA	TRBV11-2	NA	TRBJ2-3	TGTGCCAGCAGCTATCGCGCCGTCACAGATACGCAGTATTTT	CASSYRAVTDTQYF
NA	TRBV14	TRBD2	TRBJ2-4	TGTGCCAGCAGCCAAGCGGGGGGGTTAGCCAAAAACATTCAGTACTTC	CASSQAGGLAKNIQYF
once	TRBV6-6	NA	TRBJ1-1	TGTGCCAGCAGCCGCGCGTACACTGAAGCTTTCTTT	CASSRAYTEAFF
NA	TRBV6-5	NA	TRBJ2-2	TGTGCCAGCAGTTACTCGAACAGTCGGGAGCTGTTTTTT	CASSYSNSRELFF
NA	TRBV4-1	NA	TRBJ1-6	TGCGCCAGCAGCCAAGGGCGGGCGATCTCCTATAATTCACCCCTCCACTTT	CASSQGRAISYNSPLHF
NA	TRBV10-1	TRBD1	TRBJ1-5	TGCGCCACTAGGGGACAGGGTCACAATCAGCCCCAGCATTTT	CATRGQGHNQPQHF
NA	TRBV6-4	TRBD1	TRBJ2-3	TGTGCCAGCAGTGACTCACAGGGGGCCACAGATACGCAGTATTTT	CASSDSQGATDTQYF
NA	TRBV28	NA	TRBJ1-2	TGTGCCAGCAGGCCCTGGAGATGGGACTATGGCTACACCTTC	CASRPWRWDYGYTF
NA	TRBV7-9	NA	TRBJ2-7	TGTGCCAGCAGCTTTCGACAAACCTACGAGCAGTACTTC	CASSFRQTYEQYF
NA	TRBV2	TRBD1	TRBJ2-7	TGTGCCAGCAGAGGGGGCACCTACGAGCAGTACTTC	CASRGGTYEQYF
NA	TRBV12-5	NA	TRBJ2-7	TGTGCTAGTGGTTTTCGGTTAGGCAGGGAAGTAAACGAGCAGTACTTC	CASGFRLGREVNEQYF